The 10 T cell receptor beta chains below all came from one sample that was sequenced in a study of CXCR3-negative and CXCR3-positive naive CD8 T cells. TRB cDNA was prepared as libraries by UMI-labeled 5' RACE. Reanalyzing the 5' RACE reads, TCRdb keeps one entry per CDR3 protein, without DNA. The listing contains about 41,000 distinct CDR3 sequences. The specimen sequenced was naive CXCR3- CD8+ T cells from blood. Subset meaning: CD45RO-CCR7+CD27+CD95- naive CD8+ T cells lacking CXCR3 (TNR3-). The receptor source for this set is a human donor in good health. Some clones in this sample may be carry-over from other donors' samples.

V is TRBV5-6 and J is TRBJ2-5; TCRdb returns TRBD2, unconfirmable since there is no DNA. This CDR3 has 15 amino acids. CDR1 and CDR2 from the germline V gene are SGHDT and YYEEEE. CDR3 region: CASSWWEIVQETQYF.

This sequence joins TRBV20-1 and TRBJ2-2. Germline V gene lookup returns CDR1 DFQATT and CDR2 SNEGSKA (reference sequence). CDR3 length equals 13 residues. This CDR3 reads CSAPNWNTGELFF.

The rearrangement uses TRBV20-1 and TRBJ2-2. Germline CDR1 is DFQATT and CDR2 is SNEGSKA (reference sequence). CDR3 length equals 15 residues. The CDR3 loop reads CSARDLSGRSGELFF.

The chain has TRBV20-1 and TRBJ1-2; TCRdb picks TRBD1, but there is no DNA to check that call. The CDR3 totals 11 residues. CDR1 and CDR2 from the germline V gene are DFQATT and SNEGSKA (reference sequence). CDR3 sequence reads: CSAPETDGYTF.

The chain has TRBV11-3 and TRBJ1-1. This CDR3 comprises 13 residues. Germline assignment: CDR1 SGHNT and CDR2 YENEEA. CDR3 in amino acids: CASSNTMNTEAFF.

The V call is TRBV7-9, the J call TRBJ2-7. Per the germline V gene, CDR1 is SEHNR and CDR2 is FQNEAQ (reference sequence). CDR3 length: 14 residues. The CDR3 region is CASRPRAEVLEQYF.

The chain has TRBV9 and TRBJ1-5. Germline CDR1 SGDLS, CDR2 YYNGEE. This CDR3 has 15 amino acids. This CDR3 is CASSERGYSNQPQHF.

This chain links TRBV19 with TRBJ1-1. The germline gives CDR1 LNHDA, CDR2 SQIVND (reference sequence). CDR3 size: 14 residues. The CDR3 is CASSIWEANTEAFF. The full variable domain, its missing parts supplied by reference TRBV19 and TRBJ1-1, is DGGITQSPKYLFRKEGQNVTLSCEQNLNHDAMYWYRQDPGQGLRLIYYSQIVNDFQKGDIAEGYSVSREKKESFPLTVTSAQKNPTAFYLCASSIWEANTEAFFGQGTRLTVV.

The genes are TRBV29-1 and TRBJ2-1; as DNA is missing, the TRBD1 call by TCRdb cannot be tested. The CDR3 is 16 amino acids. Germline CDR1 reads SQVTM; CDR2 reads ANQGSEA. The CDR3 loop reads CSVYPGPPSSYNEQFF.

The CDR3 reads CASSLVFATSGYNEQFF. The chain carries TRBV7-8 and TRBJ2-1; TCRdb indicates TRBD2, and absent DNA this call remains unverified. CDR1 is SGHVS and CDR2 is FQNEAQ in the germline V gene. The CDR3 contains 17 residues.